This T cell receptor (beta chain) was observed in a study of CD8+ T cells in alopecia areata. Extraction of RNA preceded its reverse transcription into cDNA, which served as the sequencing template. Libraries were prepared by immunoSEQ multiplex PCR; TCRdb keeps only in-frame clonotypes and omits some of them. The sample has 180,000 or so clones, roughly 60% seen once; the top ten hold around 1.6%. The germline V and J ends were trimmed by 8 bases and 7 bases, with 12 bases remaining between them. CDR3 length: 12 amino acids. The germline gives CDR1 LNHDA, CDR2 SQIVND (reference sequence). The TCR originated in a human donor with alopecia areata. This chain connects TRBV19 to TRBJ2-1; D uncertain. The source material was CD4+ T cells sorted from blood, sampled at week 0. DNA for the CDR3: TGTGCCAGTCGGAGCCCATGGAATGAGCAGTTCTTC. As protein: CASRSPWNEQFF.